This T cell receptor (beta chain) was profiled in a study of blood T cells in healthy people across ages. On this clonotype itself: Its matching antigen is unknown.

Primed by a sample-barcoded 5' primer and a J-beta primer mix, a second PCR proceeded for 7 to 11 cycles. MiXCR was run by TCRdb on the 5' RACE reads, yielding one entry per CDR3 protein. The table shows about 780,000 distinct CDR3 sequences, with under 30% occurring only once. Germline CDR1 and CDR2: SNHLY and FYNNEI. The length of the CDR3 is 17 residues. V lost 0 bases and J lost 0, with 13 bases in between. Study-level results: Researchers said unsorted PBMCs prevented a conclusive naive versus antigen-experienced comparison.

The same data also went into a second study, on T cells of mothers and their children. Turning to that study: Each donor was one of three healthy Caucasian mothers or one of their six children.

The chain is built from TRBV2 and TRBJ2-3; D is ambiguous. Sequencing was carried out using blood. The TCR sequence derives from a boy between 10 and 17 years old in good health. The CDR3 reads CASSEASITTSTDTQYF. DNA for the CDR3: TGTGCCAGCAGTGAAGCGAGTATCACGACGAGCACAGATACGCAGTATTTT.